The entry that follows covers one T cell receptor beta chain sequence. Its specificity is not known. TCRdb's copy holds only in-frame clones and misses some; the assay was immunoSEQ multiplex PCR. The table includes 95,000 to 150,000 clones, around 86% detected once. The data are from a study of T cell responses to AZD1222 COVID-19 vaccine. Per the germline V gene, CDR1 is LGHNT and CDR2 is FRNRAP. The CDR3 is 16 residues long. V trimming: 1 base; J trimming: 7 bases; junction bases outside the gene matches: 9. Notes on the study in general: The donor group comprised mostly white British people and more females; the analysis possibly underestimated clonal diversity. Spike-specific TCR breadth and depth went up after people got two AZD1222 doses.

This sample comprised peripheral blood, obtained 28 days after the second AZD1222 dose. The chain joins TRBV12-5 to TRBJ1-2, with 10 bases matching TRBD1. This clonotype was obtained from an adult who received the AZD1222 COVID-19 vaccine. The CDR3 loop reads CASGLASTGGGSGYTF. In DNA form, the CDR3 reads TGTGCTAGTGGTTTGGCCTCGACAGGGGGCGGTTCTGGCTACACCTTC.